The 12 T cell receptor beta chains in this list originate from one sample, sequenced in a study of blood T cells in healthy people across ages. Sample-barcoded 5' priming and a J-beta primer mix drove a second PCR of about 7 to 11 cycles. TCRdb called the 5' RACE reads again in MiXCR, with one record for every CDR3 protein. Of roughly 930,000 distinct CDR3 sequences listed, approximately 49% are singletons. Sequencing input: blood. Receptor source: a man aged 25-45 years in good health.

V and J are TRBV20-1 and TRBJ1-2, with D unresolved. The CDR3 runs to 13 residues. Trimming pared 5 bases from V and 0 bases from J, leaving 10 bases between. Germline V gene data show CDR1 as DFQATT and CDR2 as SNEGSKA (reference sequence). CDR3 DNA: TGCAGTGCTCCCGGCAGAGCTAACTATGGCTACACCTTC. Translated, it gives CSAPGRANYGYTF.

This clonotype was picked up many times. The V and J genes are TRBV10-3 and TRBJ2-3; 10 bases line up with TRBD2. The V segment lost 0 bases and the J segment 6 bases; nucleotides outside the gene matches: 12. Germline V gives CDR1 ENHRY, CDR2 SYGVKD. This CDR3 is 18 amino acids long. The CDR3 coding sequence is TGTGCCATCAGTGAGTCCTTTGGTAGCGGGGGGTTTGCGGATACGCAGTATTTT. Amino acid sequence: CAISESFGSGGFADTQYF.

The chain is built from TRBV20-1 and TRBJ1-1; D gene unclear. The germline gives CDR1 DFQATT, CDR2 SNEGSKA (reference sequence). The V end was cut by 0 bases, the J end by 0 bases, with 8 bases between. This CDR3 has 14 amino acids. This CDR3 reads CSARDQVMNTEAFF. CDR3 nucleotides: TGCAGTGCTAGAGATCAAGTCATGAACACTGAAGCTTTCTTT.

The chain links TRBV20-1 to TRBJ1-1; D is unresolved. The CDR3 is 13 amino acids. In germline, CDR1 is DFQATT, CDR2 SNEGSKA (reference sequence). V lost 2 bases to trimming and J lost 8 bases, with 15 bases between them. As DNA, the CDR3 is TGCAGTGCTAGATTCTCAGACTATTTGGAAGCTTTCTTT. Residues: CSARFSDYLEAFF.

A few counts support this clonotype. The V gene is TRBV12-3 or TRBV12-4, the J gene TRBJ2-5; 7 bases are shared with TRBD1. V lost 5 bases and J lost 9; bases outside the gene matches: 15. The CDR3 totals 15 residues. The CDR3 loop reads CASSQADRADLPQYF. CDR3 DNA: TGTGCCAGCAGTCAAGCCGACAGGGCGGATTTGCCCCAGTACTTC.

Details on this clonotype: Just one base apart from a much larger clone, this may be a read error. The genes are TRBV7-2 and TRBJ2-7; D is perhaps TRBD2 (6 bases). The CDR3 sequence is 16 residues long. Germline CDR1 is SGHTA and CDR2 is FQGNSA. The V end was cut by 3 bases, the J end by 6 bases, with 21 bases between. CDR3 coding DNA: TGTGCCAGCAGCTTTTTACTGAGACTAGTAAACTGCGAGCAGTACTTC. This encodes CASSFLLRLVNCEQYF.

J is TRBJ1-2 and V is TRBV20-1, with D possibly being TRBD1 (6 bases). The CDR3 spans 13 residues. Germline V lookup: CDR1 DFQATT, CDR2 SNEGSKA (reference sequence). The V end lost 3 bases, the J end lost 9 bases, and 17 bases lay between the germline ends. CDR3 sequence (DNA): TGCAGTGCTAGGGACAGCGAAGGGTTCAGCTACACCTTC. The encoded protein is CSARDSEGFSYTF.

V and J are TRBV4-1 and TRBJ2-7, with 9 bases aligning to TRBD1. This CDR3 has 18 residues. From germline, CDR1 is MGHRA and CDR2 YSYEKL. With V trimmed by 0 bases and J by 0 bases, 9 bases remained unmatched. Here the CDR3 reads CASSQEGQGPVSSYEQYF. In DNA, the CDR3 is TGCGCCAGCAGCCAAGAAGGACAGGGGCCCGTAAGCTCCTACGAGCAGTACTTC.

This sequence joins TRBV12-3 or TRBV12-4 and TRBJ2-7; perhaps TRBD2 as D (5 bases). The CDR3 covers 14 residues. The germline V and J ends were trimmed by 7 bases and 2 bases, with 15 bases remaining between them. CDR3 DNA sequence: TGTGCCAGCAAAGAGGAGGACCGCACCTACGAGCAGTACTTC. This translates into CASKEEDRTYEQYF.

The chain employs TRBV25-1 and TRBJ2-7, with 10 bases lining up with TRBD1. The CDR3 totals 13 residues. Germline assignment: CDR1 MGHDK and CDR2 SYGVNS. The V segment lost 8 bases and the J segment 4 bases; nucleotides outside the gene matches: 5. As DNA, the CDR3 is TGTGCCAGCGCAGGACAGGGGGAATACGAGCAGTACTTC. Translated: CASAGQGEYEQYF.

The rearrangement links TRBV15 to TRBJ1-1, with TRBD1 matching over 9 bases. The V gene's germline CDR1 is LNHNV and CDR2 YYDKDF (reference sequence). Trimming took 8 bases from V and 0 from J; bases not matched to a gene: 1. The CDR3 loop spans 13 amino acids. CDR3 nucleotides: TGTGCCACCCGGACAGGGGTGAACACTGAAGCTTTCTTT. Residues: CATRTGVNTEAFF.

The chain couples TRBV10-2 to TRBJ1-4; unclear D gene. The V end was cut by 3 bases, the J end by 8 bases, with 7 bases between. Germline-derived CDR1 and CDR2 are WSHSY and SAAADI. The CDR3 contains 12 residues. The CDR3 nucleotides read TGCGCCAGCAGTGACTGGGAGGAAAAACTGTTTTTT. Its translation is CASSDWEEKLFF.